The 31 T cell receptor beta chains below were found in one sample sequenced in a study of blood T cell repertoires in COVID-19. Method: immunoSEQ multiplex PCR; TCRdb's copy keeps in-frame clones and lacks some. The table lists around 170,000 clones, over 75% of them singletons. Sequences were obtained from PBMCs or T cells enriched from blood (not recorded which). The receptor source for this set is a woman in her fifties or sixties who had recovered from COVID-19.

The V gene is TRBV7-2, the J gene TRBJ1-1; 8 bases agree with TRBD1. Germline V gene data show CDR1 as SGHTA and CDR2 as FQGNSA. The CDR3 consists of 17 residues. V was pared by 1 base and J by 2 bases, with 9 bases of the junction left unmatched. This CDR3 reads CASSLGGTGGVNTEAFF. CDR3 bases: TGTGCCAGCAGCTTAGGGGGGACAGGCGGGGTAAACACTGAAGCTTTCTTT.

The V gene is TRBV4-2, the J gene TRBJ2-5; perhaps TRBD1 as D (7 bases). The germline V gene has CDR1 LGHNA and CDR2 YNFKEQ. The CDR3 consists of 13 residues. Trimming left V 1 base short and J 5 bases short, with 8 bases between. CDR3 in DNA: TGTGCCAGCAGCCAAGCAGGGGGGGAGACCCAGTACTTC. This translates into CASSQAGGETQYF.

This clone was seen more than once but under ten times. Within the sample, other DNA sequences also encode this same CDR3. The chain recombines TRBV30 with TRBJ2-3; D remains unclear. The V and J ends lost 1 base and 2 bases respectively, with 7 bases between them. Germline V CDR1 and CDR2: GTSNPN, SVGIG (reference sequence). The length of the CDR3 is 13 residues. CDR3 coding DNA: TGTGCCTGGAGTGGAGCCTCCACAGATACGCAGTATTTT. This sequence encodes CAWSGASTDTQYF.

The chain recombines TRBV3-1 (or the pseudogene TRBV3-2) with TRBJ2-7; 7 bases fit TRBD2. Germline CDR1 is LGHDT and CDR2 is YNNKEL (reference sequence). V gave up 6 bases and J gave up 6 bases; unmatched junction bases: 2. This CDR3 contains 11 residues. The CDR3 sequence is CASRGGAEQYF. The DNA of the CDR3 is TGTGCCAGCAGGGGAGGGGCCGAGCAGTACTTC.

V usage is TRBV2 and J usage is TRBJ2-4, with 7 bases aligning to TRBD1. CDR1 and CDR2 from the germline V gene are SNHLY and FYNNEI. With V trimmed by 6 bases and J by 2 bases, 4 bases remained unmatched. The CDR3 is made up of 14 amino acids. The CDR3 loop reads CASRETGTKNIQYF. The CDR3 bases are TGTGCCAGCAGGGAGACAGGGACCAAAAACATTCAGTACTTC. Variable domain in full (rest from reference TRBV2 and TRBJ2-4): EPEVTQTPSHQVTQMGQEVILRCVPISNHLYFYWYRQILGQKVEFLVSFYNNEISEKSEIFDDQFSVERPDGSNFTLKIRSTKLEDSAMYFCASRETGTKNIQYFGAGTRLSVL.

In this sample, this clone turned up a few times. The chain combines TRBV5-6 with TRBJ2-7; the match to TRBD2 covers 9 bases. This CDR3 spans 14 amino acids. Germline V gene sequence: CDR1 SGHDT, CDR2 YYEEEE. V dropped 1 base and J dropped 2; count of bases not matched to a gene: 1. CDR3 bases: TGTGCCAGCAGCTTGAGCGGGAGGACCTACGAGCAGTACTTC. Amino acid sequence: CASSLSGRTYEQYF. Full variable domain (rest looked up from reference TRBV5-6 and TRBJ2-7): DAGVTQSPTHLIKTRGQQVTLRCSPKSGHDTVSWYQQALGQGPQFIFQYYEEEERQRGNFPDRFSGHQFPNYSSELNVNALLLGDSALYLCASSLSGRTYEQYFGPGTRLTVT.

J is TRBJ2-2 and V is TRBV4-2, with D tentatively TRBD2 (5 bases). The CDR3 is made up of 15 amino acids. The germline CDR1 and CDR2 sequences are LGHNA and YNFKEQ. The germline V and J ends were trimmed by 6 bases and 1 base, with 12 bases remaining between them. This CDR3 is CASSRGRGNTGELFF. In DNA form, the CDR3 reads TGTGCCAGCAGTCGTGGGAGAGGGAACACCGGGGAGCTGTTTTTT.

The V call is TRBV5-1, the J call TRBJ2-5; 8 nucleotides line up with TRBD1. Per the germline V gene, CDR1 is SGHRS and CDR2 is YFSETQ. There are 15 residues in the CDR3. Trimming cost V 2 bases and J 4 bases; bases outside gene matches: 7. The CDR3, as DNA: TGCGCCAGCAGCTTAGGACAGGGATATGGAGAGACCCAGTACTTC. Protein product: CASSLGQGYGETQYF.

A single count supports this clone. V usage is TRBV6-5 and J usage is TRBJ1-1; 7 bases are shared with TRBD1. CDR3 length: 14 amino acids. The germline V gene encodes CDR1 MNHEY and CDR2 SVGAGI. Trimming removed 7 bases from V and 5 bases from J; junction bases left unmatched: 10. CDR3 DNA: TGTGCCAGCACCGAAAGGGCAGGGGGGACTGAAGCTTTCTTT. As protein: CASTERAGGTEAFF.

The rearrangement joins TRBV19 to TRBJ2-1; TRBD2 matches 9 bases. In germline, CDR1 is LNHDA, CDR2 SQIVND (reference sequence). CDR3 length: 15 amino acids. J lost 5 bases, V lost 3 bases, and 5 bases had no gene match. CDR3 sequence (DNA): TGTGCCAGTAGTATCCCGGGACTAGCCCACAATGAGCAGTTCTTC. Translated, it gives CASSIPGLAHNEQFF.

The V gene is TRBV27, the J gene TRBJ2-1; TRBD2 matches 9 bases. J gave up 0 bases and V 8 bases, and 8 bases lay outside the gene matches. Germline V gene data show CDR1 as MNHEY and CDR2 as SMNVEV (reference sequence). This CDR3 is built from 16 residues. CDR3 residues: CASLSGGPSSYNEQFF. The CDR3, as DNA: TGTGCCAGCCTAAGCGGGGGGCCGAGCTCCTACAATGAGCAGTTCTTC.

The chain is built from TRBV5-4 and TRBJ1-1; D unclear. Trimming took 4 bases from V and 6 from J, leaving 19 bases between them. The CDR3 runs to 15 residues. Germline CDR1 is SGHNT and CDR2 is YYREEE (reference sequence). The CDR3 region has the DNA TGTGCCAGCAGCGCGGCGGCTAGACCGAGCGCTGAAGCTTTCTTT. Its protein is CASSAAARPSAEAFF.

This chain links TRBV27 with TRBJ1-4; TRBD1 matches 7 bases. The CDR3 totals 16 residues. CDR1 is MNHEY and CDR2 is SMNVEV in the germline V gene (reference sequence). Germline trimming cut 4 bases from V and 7 bases from J; bases unmatched to any gene: 12. The CDR3 nucleotides are TGTGCCAGCAGTTCGAAATCACAGGGGCGGCGTGAAAAACTGTTTTTT. It encodes CASSSKSQGRREKLFF.

The CDR3: CATKQEGPINSPLHF. The CDR3 DNA reads as TGTGCCACCAAGCAGGAGGGACCGATAAATTCACCCCTCCACTTT. This chain uses TRBV19 with TRBJ1-6, with a tentative D call TRBD1 (5 bases). V dropped 10 bases and J dropped 7 bases, with 20 bases sitting between them. CDR3 size: 15 residues. Germline CDR1 is LNHDA and CDR2 is SQIVND (reference sequence).

V gene TRBV7-2 combines with J gene TRBJ2-1; 11 nucleotides align to TRBD2. Per germline, CDR1 SGHTA and CDR2 FQGNSA. The ends lost 0 bases at V and 5 bases at J; junction bases unmatched: 6. This CDR3 comprises 17 residues. The CDR3 loop is CASSLAAGTSGNNEQFF. The CDR3 coding sequence is TGTGCCAGCAGCTTAGCGGCCGGGACTAGCGGAAACAATGAGCAGTTCTTC.

The chain recombines TRBV15 with TRBJ2-7; D uncertain. V lost 1 base and J lost 3, with 10 bases in between. The length of the CDR3 is 14 residues. Germline V gene data show CDR1 as LNHNV and CDR2 as YYDKDF (reference sequence). This CDR3 reads CATSRGGKVYEQYF. The CDR3 DNA sequence: TGTGCCACCAGCAGAGGTGGCAAAGTCTACGAGCAGTACTTC. The variable domain in full, completed from reference TRBV15 and TRBJ2-7, reads DAMVIQNPRYQVTQFGKPVTLSCSQTLNHNVMYWYQQKSSQAPKLLFHYYDKDFNNEADTPDNFQSRRPNTSFCFLDIRSPGLGDTAMYLCATSRGGKVYEQYFGPGTRLTVT.

J is TRBJ2-7 and V is TRBV4-3; D uncertain. The CDR3 contains 13 residues. The germline V and J ends were trimmed by 1 base and 6 bases, with 10 bases remaining between them. Germline CDR1 and CDR2: LGHNA and YSLEER. The CDR3 DNA sequence: TGCGCCAGCAGCCAAGGGCTAGTACGCGAGCAGTACTTC. This gives the protein CASSQGLVREQYF.

This clone is a singleton in its sample. The J gene is TRBJ1-5, the V gene TRBV28; D not certain. Trimming cost V 5 bases and J 8 bases, with 16 bases left between them. The CDR3 totals 14 residues. Germline values: CDR1 MDHEN, CDR2 SYDVKM. CDR3 bases: TGTGCCAGCAGTAATAACCGGGATGGGGAGCCCCAGCATTTT. As protein: CASSNNRDGEPQHF.

The chain recombines TRBV7-8 with TRBJ1-1, with D uncertain. V lost 2 bases and J 1 base, leaving 5 bases between the germline ends. Germline lookup yields CDR1 SGHVS and CDR2 FQNEAQ. The CDR3 extends over 13 amino acids. CDR3 region: CASSLRGNTEAFF. The CDR3 DNA follows: TGTGCCAGCAGCTTAAGAGGGAACACTGAAGCTTTCTTT.

This chain joins TRBV28 and TRBJ1-5, with a possible D match to TRBD1 (6 bases). V was shortened by 11 bases and J by 0 bases, with 14 bases between the two germline ends. This CDR3 has 14 amino acids. The germline CDR1 and CDR2 sequences are MDHEN and SYDVKM. As DNA, the CDR3 is TGTGCCTCCTTGAGGGGGGGTAGCAATCAGCCCCAGCATTTT. Translated, it gives CASLRGGSNQPQHF.

This clone was seen a single time. The gene calls are TRBV3-1 (or the pseudogene TRBV3-2) and TRBJ2-1; 8 nucleotides line up with TRBD2. V trimming: 4 bases; J trimming: 7 bases; junction bases outside the gene matches: 12. The CDR3 extends over 16 amino acids. Looked up from germline, CDR1 is LGHDT and CDR2 is YNNKEL (reference sequence). The CDR3 DNA follows: TGTGCCAGCAGCCCAACTCGGACTAGCCCCAGTAATGAGCAGTTCTTC. Translated, it gives CASSPTRTSPSNEQFF.

This clone was seen a handful of times. This chain connects TRBV9 to TRBJ2-1, with 16 bases matching TRBD2. Germline values: CDR1 SGDLS, CDR2 YYNGEE. J gave up 3 bases and V 2 bases, and 2 bases lay outside the gene matches. This CDR3 has 17 amino acids. CDR3 loop: CASSVGLAGGRYNEQFF. The CDR3 nucleotides are TGTGCCAGCAGCGTGGGACTAGCGGGAGGGCGCTACAATGAGCAGTTCTTC.

J is TRBJ2-1 and V is TRBV6-6; TRBD2 matches at 12 bases. The CDR3 has 15 residues. CDR1 is MNHNY, CDR2 SVGAGI, per germline (reference sequence). Trimming cost V 0 bases and J 9 bases; bases outside gene matches: 3. In DNA, the CDR3 is TGTGCCAGCAGTTACTCGACTAGCGGGAGAAGTGAGCAGTTCTTC. Translating it yields CASSYSTSGRSEQFF.

V is TRBV21-1 and J is TRBJ2-4; TRBD2, the table's D call, was not compared with the DNA. TRBV21-1 is a pseudogene segment. The CDR3 runs 15 residues. The CDR3 is CASSKFKRAKNIQYF. As DNA, the CDR3 is TGTGCCAGCAGCAAATTCAAGAGAGCCAAAAACATTCAGTACTTC.

The chain recombines TRBV7-9 with TRBJ2-5, with 7 bases aligning to TRBD2. There are 19 residues in the CDR3. After removal of 6 bases from V and 0 bases from J, the junction contained 19 bases not matched to a gene. CDR1 is SEHNR, CDR2 FQNEAQ, per germline (reference sequence). CDR3 region: CASRDLTTWGAGDQETQYF. CDR3 sequence (DNA): TGTGCCAGCAGGGACCTAACAACCTGGGGTGCGGGAGACCAAGAGACCCAGTACTTC.

This clone occurred once. Here the CDR3 reads CASGLVGHTEAFF. For the CDR3, the DNA is TGTGCTAGTGGTTTGGTTGGGCACACTGAAGCTTTCTTT. The gene calls are TRBV12-5 and TRBJ1-1, with no clear D. CDR1 and CDR2 from the germline V gene are LGHNT and FRNRAP. Trimming took off 0 bases at V and 3 bases at J, with 5 bases between the two ends. CDR3 length equals 13 residues.

Regarding this clone: Other DNA sequences of this sample code for an identical CDR3. The chain combines TRBV19 with TRBJ2-7, with TRBD1 identical over 8 bases. Germline V gene sequence: CDR1 LNHDA, CDR2 SQIVND (reference sequence). Trimming at V came to 4 bases and at J to 2 bases, leaving 4 bases not matched to a gene. This CDR3 comprises 14 residues. CDR3 region: CASSTGTGAYEQYF. In DNA form, the CDR3 reads TGTGCCAGTAGTACCGGGACAGGAGCCTACGAGCAGTACTTC.

This clone was recorded once. The gene calls are TRBV5-8 and TRBJ2-7, with D unclear. The CDR3 is 13 amino acids. The germline gives CDR1 SGHTS, CDR2 YDEGEE. Trimming took 0 bases from V and 0 from J, leaving 4 bases between them. CDR3 region: CASSLAVSYEQYF. The CDR3 region has the DNA TGTGCCAGCAGCTTGGCTGTCTCCTACGAGCAGTACTTC.

This sequence joins TRBV2 and TRBJ2-7; tentatively, D is TRBD1 (5 bases). Trimming pared 7 bases from V and 0 bases from J, leaving 10 bases between. From germline, CDR1 is SNHLY and CDR2 FYNNEI. This CDR3 is 13 amino acids long. CDR3 sequence: CASNRQSSYEQYF. The CDR3 nucleotides are TGTGCCAGCAACCGACAGAGCTCCTACGAGCAGTACTTC.

V gene TRBV7-3 combines with J gene TRBJ2-2; the match to TRBD2 covers 12 bases. Germline V gene lookup returns CDR1 SGHTA and CDR2 FQGTGA. V was clipped by 5 bases and J by 5 bases; unmatched bases: 6. The CDR3 is 16 amino acids. CDR3 nucleotides: TGTGCCAGCAGCAACGGACTAGCGGGACGAACCGGGGAGCTGTTTTTT. Translation gives CASSNGLAGRTGELFF.

This sequence joins TRBV6-5 and TRBJ1-1; tentatively, D is TRBD1 (5 bases). CDR3 size: 15 residues. Germline assignment: CDR1 MNHEY and CDR2 SVGAGI. With 6 bases removed from V and 4 bases from J, the gap between germline ends came to 18 bases. CDR3 nucleotide sequence: TGTGCCAGCAGGAGAGCGATTCGGGGGAGCACTGAAGCTTTCTTT. It codes for CASRRAIRGSTEAFF.